The T cell receptor (beta chain) described here comes from a study of T cell repertoires in cytomegalovirus infection. General study points: It was HLA-C-restricted CMV-specific TCR beta clonotypes that dominated the response ex vivo. Cumulative frequency of public TCR beta families picked out carriers of CMV plus the relevant HLA.

On this clonotype itself: What it recognizes is unknown.

V lost 0 bases to trimming and J lost 1 base, with 10 bases between them. In germline, CDR1 is SGDLS, CDR2 YYNGEE. The CDR3 sequence is 15 residues long. MiXCR was run by TCRdb on the reads, yielding one entry per CDR3 protein. This sample has approximately 270,000 distinct CDR3 sequences, with about 20% found just once. Sequences were derived from cultured PBMCs, sampled from culture after CMV antigen stimulation. This sequence joins TRBV9 and TRBJ2-5; D may be TRBD1 (5 bases). The sequence derives from a human donor in good health (CMV status not recorded). Some clones in this sample may be carry-over from other donors' samples. The CDR3 coding sequence is TGTGCCAGCAGCGTAGGTCAGGGTAGCCAAGAGACCCAGTACTTC. Translated: CASSVGQGSQETQYF.